Following are 26 T cell receptor beta chains from one sample sequenced in a study of PD-1 blockade in classical Hodgkin lymphoma. The repertoire was sequenced with immunoSEQ multiplex PCR; TCRdb's copy has only in-frame clones and lacks some. The table lists around 34,000 clones, less than 85% of them singletons. Every patient was affected by relapse after autologous stem cell transplantation, while exposure to brentuximab vedotin was not uniform. This specimen consisted of peripheral blood mononuclear cells (PBMCs), obtained before the second cycle of nivolumab. These receptors came from a human donor with classical Hodgkin lymphoma.

The chain couples TRBV25-1 to TRBJ2-2; a possible D gene is TRBD1 (6 bases). V was cut by 5 bases and J by 6 bases, with 13 bases left in between. The CDR3 sequence is 14 residues long. Germline V CDR1 and CDR2: MGHDK, SYGVNS. CDR3 DNA: TGTGCCAGCAGTCACAGGGCTAACGCCGGGGAGCTGTTTTTT. Amino acids: CASSHRANAGELFF.

The V gene is TRBV4-1, the J gene TRBJ2-7; D may be TRBD1 or TRBD2 (5 bases each). Trimming removed 2 bases from V and 4 bases from J, with 9 bases in between. The CDR3 spans 13 residues. CDR1 MGHRA and CDR2 YSYEKL come from the germline V gene. CDR3 sequence: CASSQQRGYEQYF. Written as DNA, the CDR3 is TGCGCCAGCAGCCAACAGAGGGGATACGAGCAGTACTTC.

The CDR3 reads CASSAGDRGNSPLHF. CDR3 coding DNA: TGTGCCAGCAGCGCTGGAGACAGGGGCAATTCACCCCTCCACTTT. The chain employs TRBV11-2 and TRBJ1-6, with 8 bases fitting TRBD1. With 5 bases clipped from V and 7 bases from J, the junction kept 7 bases outside the gene matches. The CDR3 loop spans 15 amino acids. Germline-derived CDR1 and CDR2 are SGHAT and FQNNGV.

CDR3 sequence reads: CAWRGLYNSPLHF. DNA for the CDR3: TGTGCCTGGAGGGGACTTTATAATTCACCCCTCCACTTT. The V gene is TRBV30, the J gene TRBJ1-6; TRBD1 might be the D (5 bases). From germline, CDR1 is GTSNPN and CDR2 SVGIG (reference sequence). The V end lost 3 bases, the J end lost 4 bases, and 7 bases lay between the germline ends. The CDR3 totals 13 residues.

The V and J genes are TRBV15 and TRBJ2-3, with 8 positions matching TRBD2. The CDR3 sequence is 14 residues long. In germline, CDR1 is LNHNV, CDR2 YYDKDF (reference sequence). The V gene end was trimmed by 5 bases and the J gene end by 4 bases; junction bases not matched to a gene: 5. For the CDR3, the DNA is TGTGCCACCAGCCTCGGACTAGCAGCAGATACGCAGTATTTT. Protein product: CATSLGLAADTQYF.

The rearrangement uses TRBV6-5 and TRBJ2-3, with 8 bases identical to TRBD2. CDR3 length: 15 amino acids. V was clipped by 4 bases and J by 1 base; unmatched bases: 4. Germline lookup yields CDR1 MNHEY and CDR2 SVGAGI. CDR3 coding DNA: TGTGCCAGCAGTTTCAGTAGCGGGGGCACAGATACGCAGTATTTT. Amino acid sequence: CASSFSSGGTDTQYF.

This sequence joins TRBV6-5 and TRBJ2-7; D gene uncertain. V gave up 4 bases and J gave up 6 bases, with 7 bases separating them. This CDR3 contains 11 residues. Germline values: CDR1 MNHEY, CDR2 SVGAGI. The CDR3 sequence: CASSSRREQYF. Written as DNA, the CDR3 is TGTGCCAGCAGTTCGAGACGCGAGCAGTACTTC.

The V and J genes are TRBV5-4 and TRBJ1-1, with 7 bases aligning to TRBD1. Losses at the gene ends were 0 bases for V and 3 bases for J; bases not matched to a gene: 2. Germline V lookup: CDR1 SGHNT, CDR2 YYREEE (reference sequence). The CDR3 extends over 14 amino acids. CDR3 amino acids: CASSLDRGDTEAFF. The CDR3 DNA reads as TGTGCCAGCAGCTTGGACAGGGGCGACACTGAAGCTTTCTTT.

V gene TRBV4-2 combines with J gene TRBJ2-1; a weak D match, TRBD1 (5 bases). Germline lookup yields CDR1 LGHNA and CDR2 YNFKEQ. The V gene lost 0 bases and the J gene lost 7 bases, with 10 bases spanning the gap. The CDR3 consists of 14 residues. The CDR3 sequence is CASSQDRGRNEQFF. DNA for the CDR3: TGTGCCAGCAGCCAAGATAGGGGTCGAAATGAGCAGTTCTTC.

This clone has a handful of counts. The rearrangement uses TRBV4-1 and TRBJ1-2; perhaps TRBD1 as D (6 bases). The V gene's germline CDR1 is MGHRA and CDR2 YSYEKL. The CDR3 has 15 residues. Trimming removed 0 bases at V and 3 bases at J, with 11 bases between. The CDR3 protein is CASSQDPRGYYGYTF. CDR3 in DNA: TGCGCCAGCAGCCAAGATCCCAGGGGTTACTATGGCTACACCTTC.

V usage is TRBV5-5 and J usage is TRBJ2-3, with 9 bases that match TRBD1. The germline V gene encodes CDR1 SGHKS and CDR2 YYEKEE (reference sequence). The junction had 8 bases not matched to a gene; V was cut back by 1 base and J by 8 bases. The CDR3 totals 15 residues. The CDR3: CASSLSGTGIGTQYF. Written as DNA, the CDR3 is TGTGCCAGCAGCTTGTCGGGGACAGGGATTGGTACGCAGTATTTT.

This rearrangement joins TRBV19 to TRBJ1-2; no definite D call. Trimming removed 3 bases from V and 3 bases from J, with 8 bases in between. CDR3 length: 13 residues. The germline gives CDR1 LNHDA, CDR2 SQIVND (reference sequence). CDR3 protein: CASSIRSYYGYTF. CDR3 in DNA: TGTGCCAGTAGTATTCGGAGTTACTATGGCTACACCTTC.

The chain is built from TRBV4-1 and TRBJ1-1; no firm D call. CDR3 length equals 15 residues. Germline CDR1 reads MGHRA; CDR2 reads YSYEKL. V was cut by 1 base and J by 1 base, with 10 bases left in between. DNA of the CDR3: TGCGCCAGCAGCCAAGTATATCACCGGAACACTGAAGCTTTCTTT. This sequence encodes CASSQVYHRNTEAFF.

The gene calls are TRBV5-6 and TRBJ2-1; D is undetermined. The germline CDR1 and CDR2 sequences are SGHDT and YYEEEE. CDR3 size: 14 residues. Deletions cut 4 bases from V and 6 bases from J, with 14 bases between. CDR3 residues: CASSHRESINEQFF. The CDR3 DNA reads TGTGCCAGCAGCCATCGAGAGAGTATCAATGAGCAGTTCTTC.

CDR3 residues: CASSTGTPNYGYTF. The CDR3 DNA reads as TGCGCCAGCAGTACAGGCACTCCTAACTATGGCTACACCTTC. V usage is TRBV5-1 and J usage is TRBJ1-2; TRBD1 might be the D (5 bases). Trimming took off 5 bases at V and 0 bases at J, with 11 bases between the two ends. The germline V gene encodes CDR1 SGHRS and CDR2 YFSETQ. The CDR3 totals 14 residues.

Of note for this clone: The sample carries other DNA sequences with the same CDR3. J is TRBJ1-6 and V is TRBV11-2; D unclear. Germline loops: CDR1 SGHAT, CDR2 FQNNGV. V was clipped by 2 bases and J by 4 bases, with 3 bases between them. The CDR3 is 13 amino acids. In DNA form, the CDR3 reads TGTGCCAGCAGCTTAAATTATAATTCACCCCTCCACTTT. Encoded protein: CASSLNYNSPLHF.

This clone was seen many times. The V gene is TRBV19, the J gene TRBJ1-1; D may be TRBD1 (5 bases). Trimming removed 6 bases at V and 1 base at J, with 9 bases between. This CDR3 is built from 13 residues. Germline V gives CDR1 LNHDA, CDR2 SQIVND (reference sequence). The CDR3 loop is CASSTTANTEAFF. The DNA of the CDR3 is TGTGCCAGTAGCACGACAGCGAACACTGAAGCTTTCTTT. Variable domain in full (rest from reference TRBV19 and TRBJ1-1): DGGITQSPKYLFRKEGQNVTLSCEQNLNHDAMYWYRQDPGQGLRLIYYSQIVNDFQKGDIAEGYSVSREKKESFPLTVTSAQKNPTAFYLCASSTTANTEAFFGQGTRLTVV.

This clone has a handful of counts. V is TRBV2 and J is TRBJ2-7; TRBD1 or TRBD2 may be the D gene (5 bases each). The CDR3 extends over 14 amino acids. Trimming took off 7 bases at V and 7 bases at J, with 20 bases between the two ends. Per the germline V gene, CDR1 is SNHLY and CDR2 is FYNNEI. Here the CDR3 reads CASTAGTPRGEQYF. The CDR3 DNA sequence: TGTGCCAGCACTGCCGGGACCCCTCGGGGTGAGCAGTACTTC.

The chain carries TRBV6-6 and TRBJ1-1, with D possibly being TRBD1 (5 bases). Per the germline V gene, CDR1 is MNHNY and CDR2 is SVGAGI (reference sequence). V lost 2 bases to trimming and J lost 8 bases, with 12 bases between them. There are 13 residues in the CDR3. CDR3 coding DNA: TGTGCCAGCAGTTACGCAGGGCCCGGAGAAGCTTTCTTT. Residues: CASSYAGPGEAFF.

The CDR3 reads CASSPGIGEGYEQYF. The CDR3 nucleotides read TGTGCCAGCAGCCCGGGGATTGGGGAAGGCTACGAGCAGTACTTC. The V and J genes are TRBV5-5 and TRBJ2-7, with D possibly TRBD2 on 5 matching bases. V gave up 4 bases and J gave up 3 bases, with 17 bases separating them. The CDR3 spans 15 residues. CDR1 and CDR2 (germline): SGHKS, YYEKEE (reference sequence).

In its sample, this clone was seen once. This chain joins TRBV7-2 and TRBJ1-3; unclear D gene. The germline gives CDR1 SGHTA, CDR2 FQGNSA. Trimming stripped 1 base from V and 2 bases from J, with 12 bases between. CDR3 length: 16 residues. Written as DNA, the CDR3 is TGTGCCAGCAGCTTAGAGGGTGTAACTCCTGGAAACACCATATATTTT. Encoded protein: CASSLEGVTPGNTIYF.

This chain connects TRBV18 to TRBJ2-7; 7 positions agree with TRBD1. V was clipped by 4 bases and J by 4 bases; unmatched bases: 13. CDR3 size: 16 residues. CDR1 and CDR2 (germline): KGHSH, LQKENI. The CDR3, as DNA: TGTGCCAGCTCACGGCAGGGGGTGGGACGTGGATACGAGCAGTACTTC. Translating gives CASSRQGVGRGYEQYF.

The V gene is TRBV7-8, the J gene TRBJ1-1; 8 bases are a match to TRBD1. There are 15 residues in the CDR3. CDR1 and CDR2 (germline): SGHVS, FQNEAQ. J lost 5 bases, V lost 5 bases, and 10 bases had no gene match. CDR3 nucleotide sequence: TGTGCCAGCAGCCCAAGACAGGGGCCCTCGACTGAAGCTTTCTTT. Its protein product is CASSPRQGPSTEAFF.

The chain combines TRBV7-2 with TRBJ2-7, with 8 bases aligning to TRBD1. The CDR3 totals 15 residues. The germline V gene has CDR1 SGHTA and CDR2 FQGNSA. With 5 bases clipped from V and 4 bases from J, the junction kept 10 bases outside the gene matches. The CDR3 sequence: CASSPSGTGTYEQYF. The CDR3 bases are TGTGCCAGCAGCCCCTCCGGGACAGGAACTTACGAGCAGTACTTC.

The rearrangement joins TRBV11-2 to TRBJ2-5; TRBD2 matches at 12 bases. J lost 0 bases, V lost 7 bases, and 15 bases had no gene match. The CDR3 loop spans 19 amino acids. From germline, CDR1 is SGHAT and CDR2 FQNNGV. CDR3 bases: TGTGCCAGCACCCCTGGCCGGCTAGCGGGGGGGCCCTACCAAGAGACCCAGTACTTC. Translating it yields CASTPGRLAGGPYQETQYF.

This sequence joins TRBV7-2 and TRBJ2-1; D is possibly TRBD1 (5 bases). V was clipped by 5 bases and J by 8 bases, with 13 bases between them. The CDR3 totals 13 residues. Germline lookup yields CDR1 SGHTA and CDR2 FQGNSA. The CDR3 reads CASSRRRADEQFF. The CDR3 bases are TGTGCCAGCAGCCGCCGCAGGGCGGATGAGCAGTTCTTC.